The 14 T cell receptor beta chains given below trace back to one sample, sequenced in a study of Tregs in tolerant kidney transplant recipients. TCRdb's copy holds only in-frame clones and misses some; the assay was immunoSEQ multiplex PCR. This table holds fewer than 40,000 clones. The sequences come from CD8+ T cells from blood, collected before the transplant. The receptors stem from a human donor who received a combined kidney and bone marrow transplant.

The sequenced CDR3 bases are TGTGCCACCATAGCGATTTCGTCCGGTCAG. This translates into CATIAISSGQ. The complete CDR3 protein is CATIAISSGQAFF. The J gene is TRBJ1-1, the V gene TRBV15; no clear D. The missing CDR3 end, 3 residues past where the read stops, is filled in from the germline J gene. This CDR3 spans 13 amino acids. In germline, CDR1 is LNHNV, CDR2 YYDKDF (reference sequence).

As for this clone: Coverage ceases 3 residues before the CDR3 finishes, and the germline J gene fills in the end. The chain joins TRBV19 to TRBJ1-2; possible D gene TRBD1, 6 bases. CDR1 is LNHDA and CDR2 is SQIVND in the germline V gene (reference sequence). Trimming took 5 bases from V and 5 from J, leaving 12 bases between them. The CDR3 length is 13 residues. CDR3 in amino acids: CASSWGQGYGYTF. The CDR3 bases that were read are TGTGCCAGTAGTTGGGGTCAGGGGTATGGC.

As regards this clone: Read sequence stops 3 residues before the CDR3 end, and the germline J gene provides the missing end. The chain couples TRBV2 to TRBJ1-5; no reliable D call. This CDR3 contains 13 residues. The V end lost 10 bases, the J end lost 2 bases, and 12 bases lay between the germline ends. CDR1 is SNHLY and CDR2 is FYNNEI in the germline V gene. CDR3 sequence: CAKGPGGNQPQHF. Incomplete CDR3 DNA: TGTGCCAAGGGCCCCGGGGGCAATCAGCCC.

With respect to this clone: The read finishes 3 residues shy of the CDR3 end, and the germline J gene is used to complete it. The V and J genes are TRBV18 and TRBJ1-1, with 7 bases identical to TRBD1. V lost 5 bases to trimming and J lost 1 base; unmatched junction nucleotides: 10. Germline V gene lookup returns CDR1 KGHSH and CDR2 LQKENI. The CDR3 totals 16 residues. The CDR3 sequence: CASSLRGRGKNTEAFF. The DNA read from the CDR3 is TGTGCCAGCTCATTAAGGGGCAGGGGGAAGAACACTGAA.

The part of the CDR3 DNA that was read is TGTGCCAGCAACAAATGGTCGAACACTGAA. It translates to CASNKWSNTE. The whole CDR3 sequence is CASNKWSNTEAFF. V is TRBV19 and J is TRBJ1-1; D gene uncertain. Read coverage stops 3 residues before the CDR3 terminus; the germline J gene supplies the remainder. V was clipped by 9 bases and J by 1 base, with 12 bases between them. This CDR3 is 13 amino acids long. Germline assignment: CDR1 LNHDA and CDR2 SQIVND (reference sequence).

On this clone: The missing CDR3 end, 3 residues past where the read stops, is filled in from the germline J gene. The rearrangement joins TRBV6-1 to TRBJ2-7; D possibly corresponds to TRBD2 (6 bases). This CDR3 is built from 13 residues. Germline CDR1 MNHNS, CDR2 SASEGT. The ends were cut back, 4 bases at V and 6 bases at J, with 13 bases in the middle. CDR3 DNA (partial): TGTGCCAGCAGTGGGCTAGCGAACGTCGAG. Encoded protein: CASSGLANVE. From start to end, the CDR3 is CASSGLANVEQYF.

Worth noting for this clone: The read ends 3 residues before the CDR3 terminus; that terminus is restored from the germline J gene. The rearrangement links TRBV7-6 to TRBJ1-5; 7 nucleotides line up with TRBD1. The trim removed 4 bases at V and 2 bases at J, leaving 8 bases unmatched. Germline V gene sequence: CDR1 SGHVS, CDR2 FNYEAQ. The CDR3 length is 16 residues. This CDR3 reads CASSCNSGGCNQPQHF. The DNA read from the CDR3 is TGTGCCAGCAGCTGTAATTCAGGGGGTTGCAATCAGCCC.

CDR3 loop: CASRQGMNTEAFF. Partial CDR3 DNA: TGTGCCAGTAGACAGGGGATGAACACTGAA. This chain uses TRBV19 with TRBJ1-1; 7 nucleotides match TRBD1. The observed sequence ends 3 residues before the CDR3 terminus, with the missing tail filled in from the germline J gene. V trimming: 6 bases; J trimming: 0 bases; junction bases outside the gene matches: 1. The CDR3 consists of 13 residues. Germline CDR1 and CDR2: LNHDA and SQIVND (reference sequence).

About this clone itself: The read halts 3 residues ahead of the CDR3 end, with the missing end drawn from the germline J gene. The V gene is TRBV29-1, the J gene TRBJ2-7; maybe TRBD1 (6 bases). Trimming pared 4 bases from V and 0 bases from J, leaving 7 bases between. The germline V gene has CDR1 SQVTM and CDR2 ANQGSEA. This CDR3 comprises 12 residues. CDR3 protein: CSVGQDSYEQYF. The sequenced CDR3 bases are TGCAGCGTTGGACAGGACTCCTACGAG.

A remark on this clone: Read coverage stops 3 residues before the CDR3 terminus; the germline J gene supplies the remainder. V and J are TRBV20-1 and TRBJ2-3; 11 bases map to TRBD2. CDR1 and CDR2 from the germline V gene are DFQATT and SNEGSKA (reference sequence). The V gene end was trimmed by 6 bases and the J gene end by 3 bases; junction bases not matched to a gene: 8. The CDR3 consists of 15 residues. CDR3: CSARGTSGTTDTQYF. CDR3 bases read: TGCAGTGCCAGGGGGACTAGCGGCACGACAGATACG.

Comment on this clone: The read comes to an end 3 residues before the CDR3 does, leaving the germline J gene to fill in the end. The chain joins TRBV6-2 or TRBV6-3 to TRBJ2-5, with D possibly TRBD2 on 6 matching bases. This CDR3 spans 17 amino acids. V was trimmed by 3 bases and J by 1 base, leaving 18 bases between them. Germline V gene lookup returns CDR1 MNHEY and CDR2 SVGEGT. CDR3: CASSYFPREAPQETQYF. The CDR3 bases that were read are TGTGCCAGCAGTTATTTTCCGCGGGAAGCGCCCCAAGAGACC.

On this clone itself: The read comes to an end 3 residues before the CDR3 does, leaving the germline J gene to fill in the end. V gene TRBV5-1 combines with J gene TRBJ1-3; D call uncertain. Trimming removed 0 bases at V and 0 bases at J, with 7 bases between. Germline CDR1 and CDR2: SGHRS and YFSETQ. This CDR3 spans 15 amino acids. The sequenced part of the CDR3 DNA is TGCGCCAGCAGCTTGGCGGTGAGCTCTGGAAACACC. It specifies CASSLAVSSGNT. The entire CDR3 sequence reads CASSLAVSSGNTIYF.

Turning to this clone: The read finishes 3 residues shy of the CDR3 end, and the germline J gene is used to complete it. The rearrangement uses TRBV2 and TRBJ2-5; the D gene is possibly TRBD1 (6 bases). This CDR3 comprises 14 residues. Deletions cut 6 bases from V and 4 bases from J, with 15 bases between. In germline, CDR1 is SNHLY, CDR2 FYNNEI. CDR3 bases read: TGTGCCAGCAGCCCTCCAGGGGCTAGAGAGACC. This gives the protein CASSPPGARET. The whole CDR3 region reads CASSPPGARETQYF.

Turning to this clone: The CDR3 end is not reached by the read, which stops 3 residues before it; the germline J gene fills it in. This chain connects TRBV7-9 to TRBJ1-2; a possible D gene is TRBD1 (6 bases). The germline gives CDR1 SEHNR, CDR2 FQNEAQ (reference sequence). Deletions cut 4 bases from V and 5 bases from J, with 14 bases between. The CDR3 spans 14 residues. CDR3 sequence reads: CASSSETGNYGYTF. The sequenced CDR3 bases are TGTGCCAGCAGCTCTGAGACAGGCAATTATGGC.